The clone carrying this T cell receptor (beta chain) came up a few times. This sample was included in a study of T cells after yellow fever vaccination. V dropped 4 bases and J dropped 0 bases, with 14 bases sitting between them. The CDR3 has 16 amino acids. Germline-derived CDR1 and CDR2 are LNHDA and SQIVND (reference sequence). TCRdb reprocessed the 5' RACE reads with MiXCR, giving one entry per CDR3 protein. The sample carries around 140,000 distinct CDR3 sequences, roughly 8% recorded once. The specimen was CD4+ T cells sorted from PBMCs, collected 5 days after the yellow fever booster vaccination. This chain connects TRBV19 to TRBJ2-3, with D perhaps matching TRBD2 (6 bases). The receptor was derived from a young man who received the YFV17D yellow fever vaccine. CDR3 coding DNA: TGTGCCAGTAGTACGCGGGACTCCCATAGCACAGATACGCAGTATTTT. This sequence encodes CASSTRDSHSTDTQYF.